Below, 9 T cell receptor beta chains from the same sample are listed, as sequenced in a study of somatic mutations in cytotoxic T cells in rheumatoid arthritis (dated by TCRdb to between 2016 and 2019). Library construction relied on the immunoSEQ multiplex PCR assay. Drawn from immuneACCESS, this table holds only the in-frame rearrangements with V and J called that TCRdb kept. Clones are partly lost; checked studies trace under half to an unresolved V gene and leave the rest unexplained. This sample is represented by 15,000 to 20,000 clones; roughly three quarters of them were singletons. Jointly, the top ten make up 20% to 25% of the sample. What was sequenced was CD8+ T cells sorted from blood. The receptors were gathered from an adult with rheumatoid arthritis.

The V and J genes are TRBV12-5 and TRBJ2-2; 7 bases line up with TRBD1. CDR1 is LGHNT, CDR2 FRNRAP, per germline. CDR3 size: 22 residues. V lost 0 bases and J lost 1; bases outside the gene matches: 20. In DNA, the CDR3 is TGTGCTAGTGGTTTGGTATTAGGGTTATTGGGGTGGGACAGTTTGAACACCGGGGAGCTGTTTTTT. Protein product: CASGLVLGLLGWDSLNTGELFF.

CDR3 sequence: CASRRWGQGPNQPQHF. CDR3 DNA sequence: TGTGCCAGCAGGCGCTGGGGGCAGGGCCCCAATCAGCCCCAGCATTTT. The V call is TRBV7-8, the J call TRBJ1-5; weak D call: TRBD1 (6 bases). This CDR3 spans 16 amino acids. The germline V and J ends were trimmed by 6 bases and 3 bases, with 18 bases remaining between them. Per the germline V gene, CDR1 is SGHVS and CDR2 is FQNEAQ.

The gene calls are TRBV5-8 and TRBJ1-5; the D gene is possibly TRBD1 (5 bases). V was clipped by 5 bases and J by 1 base, with 16 bases between them. This CDR3 is built from 16 residues. Germline-derived CDR1 and CDR2 are SGHTS and YDEGEE. In DNA, the CDR3 is TGTGCCAGCAGAAAACCCCCGGGGCCGAGCAATCAGCCCCAGCATTTT. Translating it yields CASRKPPGPSNQPQHF.

The rearrangement links TRBV19 to TRBJ2-7, with TRBD1 matching over 8 bases. Looked up from germline, CDR1 is LNHDA and CDR2 is SQIVND (reference sequence). The CDR3 is made up of 15 amino acids. V trimming: 4 bases; J trimming: 2 bases; junction bases outside the gene matches: 7. The CDR3 protein is CASSTSQGATYEQYF. The CDR3 coding sequence is TGTGCCAGTAGTACGTCCCAGGGGGCCACCTACGAGCAGTACTTC.

This clone was seen just once. This rearrangement joins TRBV15 to TRBJ1-5; a possible D gene is TRBD1 (5 bases). V was pared by 0 bases and J by 6 bases, with 12 bases between. Germline V gene data show CDR1 as LNHNV and CDR2 as YYDKDF (reference sequence). The CDR3 is made up of 15 amino acids. Written as DNA, the CDR3 is TGTGCCACCAGCAGAGATCTGGGGGACGGTCAGCCCCAGCATTTT. It yields the protein CATSRDLGDGQPQHF.

The chain recombines TRBV7-9 with TRBJ1-1; D is undetermined. In germline, CDR1 is SEHNR, CDR2 FQNEAQ (reference sequence). The CDR3 length is 16 residues. V shed 5 bases and J shed 0 bases, with 16 bases lying between them. Here the CDR3 DNA reads TGTGCCAGCAGCCCCCCTGATTGGGGAATGAACACTGAAGCTTTCTTT. Translation: CASSPPDWGMNTEAFF.

This clone has a single count. The chain joins TRBV29-1 to TRBJ2-7; tentatively, D is TRBD1 (6 bases). The CDR3 is 12 residues long. Per germline, CDR1 SQVTM and CDR2 ANQGSEA. The ends were cut back, 7 bases at V and 7 bases at J, with 17 bases in the middle. CDR3 DNA sequence: TGCAGCGCTGAGGGGGTAGGTCGGGAGCAGTACTTC. This gives the protein CSAEGVGREQYF.

The CDR3 is CASSYSKGNQETQYF. CDR3 sequence (DNA): TGTGCCAGCAGTTACTCGAAGGGGAACCAAGAGACCCAGTACTTC. The gene calls are TRBV6-6 and TRBJ2-5; perhaps TRBD1 as D (5 bases). Germline CDR1 reads MNHNY; CDR2 reads SVGAGI (reference sequence). The CDR3 consists of 15 residues. Between the trimmed V and J ends, which lost 0 bases and 0 bases, there was a span of 8 bases.

The V and J genes are TRBV11-3 and TRBJ2-3; D remains unclear. The germline V and J ends were trimmed by 5 bases and 5 bases, with 17 bases remaining between them. Germline values: CDR1 SGHNT, CDR2 YENEEA. This CDR3 comprises 15 residues. CDR3 sequence (DNA): TGTGCCAGCAGCCCCTCCGGGCCCCTTCGAGATACGCAGTATTTT. Amino acid sequence: CASSPSGPLRDTQYF.